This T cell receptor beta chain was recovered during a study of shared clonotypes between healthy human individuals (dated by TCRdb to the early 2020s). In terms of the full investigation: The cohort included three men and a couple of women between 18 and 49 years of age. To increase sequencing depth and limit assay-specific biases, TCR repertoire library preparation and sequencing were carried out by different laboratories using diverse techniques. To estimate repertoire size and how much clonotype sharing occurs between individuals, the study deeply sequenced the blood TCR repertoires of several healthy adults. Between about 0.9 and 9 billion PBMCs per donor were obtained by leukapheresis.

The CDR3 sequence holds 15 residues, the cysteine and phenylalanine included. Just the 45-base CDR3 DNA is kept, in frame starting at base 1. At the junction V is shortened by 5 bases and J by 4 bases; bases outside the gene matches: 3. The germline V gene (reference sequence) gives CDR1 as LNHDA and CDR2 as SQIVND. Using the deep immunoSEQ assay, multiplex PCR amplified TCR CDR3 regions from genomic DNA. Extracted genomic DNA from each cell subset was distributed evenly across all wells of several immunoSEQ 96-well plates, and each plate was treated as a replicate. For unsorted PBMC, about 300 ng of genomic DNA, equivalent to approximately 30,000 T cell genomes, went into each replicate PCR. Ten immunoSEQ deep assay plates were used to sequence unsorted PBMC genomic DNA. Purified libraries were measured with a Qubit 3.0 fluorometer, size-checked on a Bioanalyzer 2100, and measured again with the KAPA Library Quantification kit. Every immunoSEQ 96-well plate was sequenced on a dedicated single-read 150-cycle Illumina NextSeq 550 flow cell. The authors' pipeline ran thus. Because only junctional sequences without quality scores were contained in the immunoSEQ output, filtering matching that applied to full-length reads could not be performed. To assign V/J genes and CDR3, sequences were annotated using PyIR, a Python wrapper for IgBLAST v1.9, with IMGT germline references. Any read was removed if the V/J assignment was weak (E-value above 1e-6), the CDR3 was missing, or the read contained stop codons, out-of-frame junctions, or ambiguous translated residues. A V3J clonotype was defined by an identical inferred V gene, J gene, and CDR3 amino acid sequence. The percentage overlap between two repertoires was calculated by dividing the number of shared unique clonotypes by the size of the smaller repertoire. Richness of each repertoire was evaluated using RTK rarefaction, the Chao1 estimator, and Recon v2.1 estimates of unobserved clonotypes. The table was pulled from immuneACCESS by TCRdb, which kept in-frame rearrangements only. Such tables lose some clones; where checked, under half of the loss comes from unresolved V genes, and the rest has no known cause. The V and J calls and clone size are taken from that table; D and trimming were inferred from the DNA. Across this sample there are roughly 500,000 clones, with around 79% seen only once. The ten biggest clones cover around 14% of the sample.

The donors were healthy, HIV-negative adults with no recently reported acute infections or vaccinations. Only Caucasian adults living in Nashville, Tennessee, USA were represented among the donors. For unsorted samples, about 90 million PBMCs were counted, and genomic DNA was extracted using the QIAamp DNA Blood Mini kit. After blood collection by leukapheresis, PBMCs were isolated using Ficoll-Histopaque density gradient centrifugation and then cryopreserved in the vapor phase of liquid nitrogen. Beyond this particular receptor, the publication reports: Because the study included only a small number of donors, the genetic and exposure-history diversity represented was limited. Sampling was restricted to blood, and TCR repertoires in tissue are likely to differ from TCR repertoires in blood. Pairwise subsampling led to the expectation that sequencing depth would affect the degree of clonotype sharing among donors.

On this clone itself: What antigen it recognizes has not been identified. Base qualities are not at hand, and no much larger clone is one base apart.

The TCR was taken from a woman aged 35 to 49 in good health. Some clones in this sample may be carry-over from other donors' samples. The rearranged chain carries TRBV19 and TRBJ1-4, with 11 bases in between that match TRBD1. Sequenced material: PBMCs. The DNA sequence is TGTGCCAGTAGTCCTGGGACAGGGGGTAATGAAAAACTGTTTTTT. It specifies CASSPGTGGNEKLFF.